This TCR beta chain was sequenced during a study of T cells in Graves' hyperthyroidism and ophthalmopathy. Amplified TCR beta CDR3 regions came from RNA transcripts. Initially, a first-round RT-PCR of the TCR CDR3 employed the HTBI primer set. TCRdb re-called the multiplex PCR reads through MiXCR, storing one row per CDR3 protein. Of hundreds of thousands of distinct CDR3 sequences listed, roughly 13% are singletons. General study points: Within blood appeared most thyroid clonotypes that had expanded above 0.001.

In germline, CDR1 is MNHEY, CDR2 SVGEGT. V shed 5 bases and J 1 base; nucleotides not matched to a gene: 5. This CDR3 region has 16 residues. In regard to this clonotype: The antigen is not known.

V usage is TRBV6-2 or TRBV6-3 and J usage is TRBJ2-5, with 12 positions matching TRBD2. Sequences were obtained from blood. The receptor was isolated from a woman aged 18-29 years with Graves' hyperthyroidism. CDR3 residues: CASSPLLAGGQETQYF. The CDR3 DNA reads TGTGCCAGCAGTCCATTACTAGCGGGGGGCCAAGAGACCCAGTACTTC.